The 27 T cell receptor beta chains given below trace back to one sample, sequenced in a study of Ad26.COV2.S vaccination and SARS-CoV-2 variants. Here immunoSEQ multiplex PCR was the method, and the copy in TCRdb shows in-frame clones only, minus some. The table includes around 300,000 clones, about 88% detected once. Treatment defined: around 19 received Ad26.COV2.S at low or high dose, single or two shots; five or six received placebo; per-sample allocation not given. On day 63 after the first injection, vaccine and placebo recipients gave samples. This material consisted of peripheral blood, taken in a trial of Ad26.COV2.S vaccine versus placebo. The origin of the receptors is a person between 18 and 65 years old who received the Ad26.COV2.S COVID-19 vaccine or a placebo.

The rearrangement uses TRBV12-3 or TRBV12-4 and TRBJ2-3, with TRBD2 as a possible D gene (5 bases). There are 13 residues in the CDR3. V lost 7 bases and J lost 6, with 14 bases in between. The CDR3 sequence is CASTPDWRDTQYF. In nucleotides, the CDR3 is TGTGCCAGCACCCCGGACTGGAGGGATACGCAGTATTTT.

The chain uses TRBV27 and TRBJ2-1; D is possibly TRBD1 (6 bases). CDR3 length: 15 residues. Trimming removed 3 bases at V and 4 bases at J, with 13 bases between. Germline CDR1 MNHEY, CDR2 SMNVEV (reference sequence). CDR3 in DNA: TGTGCCAGCAGTTTTATGGACAGAATATACAATGAGCAGTTCTTC. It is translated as CASSFMDRIYNEQFF.

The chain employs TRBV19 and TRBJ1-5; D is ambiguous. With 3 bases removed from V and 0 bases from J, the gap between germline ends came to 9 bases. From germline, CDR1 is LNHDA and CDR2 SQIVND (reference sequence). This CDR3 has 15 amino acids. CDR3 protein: CASSIQVNSNQPQHF. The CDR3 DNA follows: TGTGCCAGTAGTATTCAGGTAAATAGCAATCAGCCCCAGCATTTT. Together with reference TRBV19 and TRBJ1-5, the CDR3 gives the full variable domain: DGGITQSPKYLFRKEGQNVTLSCEQNLNHDAMYWYRQDPGQGLRLIYYSQIVNDFQKGDIAEGYSVSREKKESFPLTVTSAQKNPTAFYLCASSIQVNSNQPQHFGDGTRLSIL.

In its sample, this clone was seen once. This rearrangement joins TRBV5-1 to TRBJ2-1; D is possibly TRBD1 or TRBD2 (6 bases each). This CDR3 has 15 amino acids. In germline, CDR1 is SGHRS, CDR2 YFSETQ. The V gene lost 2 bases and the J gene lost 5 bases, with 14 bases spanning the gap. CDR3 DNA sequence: TGCGCCAGCAGCTTCTCGGGGGCACCGAACAATGAGCAGTTCTTC. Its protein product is CASSFSGAPNNEQFF.

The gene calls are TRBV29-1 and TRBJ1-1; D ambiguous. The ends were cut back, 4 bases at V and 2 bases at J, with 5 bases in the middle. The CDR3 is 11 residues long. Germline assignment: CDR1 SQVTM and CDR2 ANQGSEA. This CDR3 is CSVGTNTEAFF. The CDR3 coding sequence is TGCAGCGTTGGAACAAACACTGAAGCTTTCTTT.

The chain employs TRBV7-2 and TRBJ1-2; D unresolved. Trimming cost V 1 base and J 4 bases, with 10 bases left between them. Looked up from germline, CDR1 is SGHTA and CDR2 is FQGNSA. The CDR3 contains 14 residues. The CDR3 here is CASSLGPGSYGYTF. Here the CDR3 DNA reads TGTGCCAGCAGCTTAGGTCCCGGGAGCTATGGCTACACCTTC.

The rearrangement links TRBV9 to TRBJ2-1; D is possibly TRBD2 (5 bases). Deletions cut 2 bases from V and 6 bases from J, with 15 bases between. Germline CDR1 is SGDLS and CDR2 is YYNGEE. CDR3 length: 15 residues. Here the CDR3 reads CASSVSLSGGNEQFF. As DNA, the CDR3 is TGTGCCAGCAGCGTCAGCCTGTCCGGAGGCAATGAGCAGTTCTTC.

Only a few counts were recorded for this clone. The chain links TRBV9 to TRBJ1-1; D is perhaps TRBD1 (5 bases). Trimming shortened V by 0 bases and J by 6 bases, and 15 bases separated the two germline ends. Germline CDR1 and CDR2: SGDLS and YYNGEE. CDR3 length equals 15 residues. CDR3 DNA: TGTGCCAGCAGCGTAGGGTCCCTTGGGGCCTCTGAAGCTTTCTTT. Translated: CASSVGSLGASEAFF.

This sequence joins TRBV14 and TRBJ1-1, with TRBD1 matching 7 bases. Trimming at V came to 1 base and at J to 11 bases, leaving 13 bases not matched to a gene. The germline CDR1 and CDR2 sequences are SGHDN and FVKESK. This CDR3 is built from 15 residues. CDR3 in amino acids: CASSQARGSQGVAFF. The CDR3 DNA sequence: TGTGCCAGCAGCCAAGCGCGGGGTAGCCAGGGGGTGGCTTTCTTT.

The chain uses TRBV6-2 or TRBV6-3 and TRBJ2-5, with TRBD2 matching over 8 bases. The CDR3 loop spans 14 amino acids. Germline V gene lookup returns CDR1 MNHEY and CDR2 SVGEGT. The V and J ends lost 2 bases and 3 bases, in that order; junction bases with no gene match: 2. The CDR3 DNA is TGTGCCAGCAGTTACGAACTAGCGGAAGAGACCCAGTACTTC. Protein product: CASSYELAEETQYF.

CDR3 DNA sequence: TGTGCCAGCAGCTTACGGGGCCCGCAGGGAAGACTTGGCGGCTACACCTTC. Its translation: CASSLRGPQGRLGGYTF. The chain employs TRBV7-3 and TRBJ1-2, with a weak D call TRBD1 (5 bases). The CDR3 totals 17 residues. Germline V gives CDR1 SGHTA, CDR2 FQGTGA. V lost 2 bases to trimming and J lost 8 bases, with 24 bases between them.

The CDR3 here is CAWSPRYRLFDIQYF. As DNA, the CDR3 is TGTGCCTGGAGTCCTCGTTACAGGCTATTTGACATTCAGTACTTC. The chain uses TRBV30 and TRBJ2-4, with TRBD1 as a possible D gene (5 bases). Deletions cut 2 bases from V and 8 bases from J, with 19 bases between. The CDR3 contains 15 residues. Germline assignment: CDR1 GTSNPN and CDR2 SVGIG (reference sequence).

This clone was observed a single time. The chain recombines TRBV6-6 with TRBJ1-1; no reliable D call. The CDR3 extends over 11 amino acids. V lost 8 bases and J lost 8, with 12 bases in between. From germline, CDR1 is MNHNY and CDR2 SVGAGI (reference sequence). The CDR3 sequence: CASLQSREAFF. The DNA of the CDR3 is TGTGCCAGCCTCCAAAGCAGGGAAGCTTTCTTT.

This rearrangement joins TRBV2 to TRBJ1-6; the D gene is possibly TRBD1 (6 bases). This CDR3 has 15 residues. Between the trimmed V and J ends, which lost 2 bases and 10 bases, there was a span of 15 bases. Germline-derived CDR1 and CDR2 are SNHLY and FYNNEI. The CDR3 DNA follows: TGTGCCAGCAGTGAAATCCCGGGGGCTGCGTCACCCCTCCACTTT. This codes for CASSEIPGAASPLHF.

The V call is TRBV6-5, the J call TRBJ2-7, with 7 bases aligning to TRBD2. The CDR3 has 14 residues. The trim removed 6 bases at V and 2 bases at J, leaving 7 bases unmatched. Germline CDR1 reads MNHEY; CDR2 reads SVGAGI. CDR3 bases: TGTGCCAGCAGGGGACTAATAAGGACCTACGAGCAGTACTTC. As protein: CASRGLIRTYEQYF.

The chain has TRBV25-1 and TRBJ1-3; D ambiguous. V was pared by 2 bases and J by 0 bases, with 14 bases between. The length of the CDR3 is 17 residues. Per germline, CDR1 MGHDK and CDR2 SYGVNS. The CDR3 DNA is TGTGCCAGCAGTGAACAGACATTCACACACTCTGGAAACACCATATATTTT. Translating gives CASSEQTFTHSGNTIYF.

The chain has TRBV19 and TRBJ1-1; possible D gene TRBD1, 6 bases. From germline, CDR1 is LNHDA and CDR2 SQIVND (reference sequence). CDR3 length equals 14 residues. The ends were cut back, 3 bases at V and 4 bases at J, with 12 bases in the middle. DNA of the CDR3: TGTGCCAGTAGTATCGCAGGGGTATTCACTGAAGCTTTCTTT. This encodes CASSIAGVFTEAFF. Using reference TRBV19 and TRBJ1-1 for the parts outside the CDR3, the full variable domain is DGGITQSPKYLFRKEGQNVTLSCEQNLNHDAMYWYRQDPGQGLRLIYYSQIVNDFQKGDIAEGYSVSREKKESFPLTVTSAQKNPTAFYLCASSIAGVFTEAFFGQGTRLTVV.

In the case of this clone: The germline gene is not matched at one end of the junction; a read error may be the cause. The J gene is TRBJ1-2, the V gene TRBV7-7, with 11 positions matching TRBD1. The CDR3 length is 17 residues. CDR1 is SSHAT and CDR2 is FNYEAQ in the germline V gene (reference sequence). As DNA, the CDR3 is TGTGCTAGCAGCTTAGTTCGCGGGACAGGGGGGAACTATGGCTACACCTTC. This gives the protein CASSLVRGTGGNYGYTF.

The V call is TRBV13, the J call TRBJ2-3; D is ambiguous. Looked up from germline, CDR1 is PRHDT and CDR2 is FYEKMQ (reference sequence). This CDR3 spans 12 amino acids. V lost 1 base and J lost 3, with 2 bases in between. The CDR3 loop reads CASSLATDTQYF. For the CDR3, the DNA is TGTGCCAGCAGCTTAGCAACAGATACGCAGTATTTT. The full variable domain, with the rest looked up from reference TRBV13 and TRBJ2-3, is AAGVIQSPRHLIKEKRETATLKCYPIPRHDTVYWYQQGPGQDPQFLISFYEKMQSDKGSIPDRFSAQQFSDYHSELNMSSLELGDSALYFCASSLATDTQYFGPGTRLTVL.

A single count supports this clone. The CDR3 bases are TGTGCCAGCACCCTAAGGGGGGCGGGAGGGGGCTACACCTTC. Its translation is CASTLRGAGGGYTF. The gene calls are TRBV6-5 and TRBJ1-2; a weak D match, TRBD1 (6 bases). V was cut by 7 bases and J by 8 bases, with 20 bases left in between. The germline CDR1 and CDR2 sequences are MNHEY and SVGAGI. The CDR3 is 14 residues long.

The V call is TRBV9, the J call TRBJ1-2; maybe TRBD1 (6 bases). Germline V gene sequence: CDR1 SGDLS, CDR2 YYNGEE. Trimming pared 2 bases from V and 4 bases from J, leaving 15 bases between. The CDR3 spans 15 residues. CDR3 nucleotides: TGTGCCAGCAGCGTTGAAAGAGGGACACCCTATGGCTACACCTTC. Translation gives CASSVERGTPYGYTF.

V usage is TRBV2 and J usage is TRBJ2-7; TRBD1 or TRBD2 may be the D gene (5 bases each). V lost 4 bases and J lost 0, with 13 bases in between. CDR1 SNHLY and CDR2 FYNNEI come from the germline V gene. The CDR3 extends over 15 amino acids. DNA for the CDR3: TGTGCCAGCAGTGGCCAAGGGGACCTCTCCTACGAGCAGTACTTC. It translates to CASSGQGDLSYEQYF.

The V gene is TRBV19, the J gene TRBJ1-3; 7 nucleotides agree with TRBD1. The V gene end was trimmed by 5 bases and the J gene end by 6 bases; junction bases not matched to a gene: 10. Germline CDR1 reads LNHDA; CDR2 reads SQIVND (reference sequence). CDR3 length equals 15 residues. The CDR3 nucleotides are TGTGCCAGTAGTGCACGACAGGGATGGGAAAACACCATATATTTT. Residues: CASSARQGWENTIYF.

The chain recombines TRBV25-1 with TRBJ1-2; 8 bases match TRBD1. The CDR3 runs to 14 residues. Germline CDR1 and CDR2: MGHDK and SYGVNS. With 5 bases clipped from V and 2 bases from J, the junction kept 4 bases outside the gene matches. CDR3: CASSPHRGNYGYTF. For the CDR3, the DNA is TGTGCCAGCAGTCCCCACAGGGGGAACTATGGCTACACCTTC.

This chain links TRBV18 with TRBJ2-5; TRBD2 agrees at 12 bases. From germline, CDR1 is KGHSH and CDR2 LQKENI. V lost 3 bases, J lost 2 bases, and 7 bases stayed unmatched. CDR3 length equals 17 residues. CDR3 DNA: TGTGCCAGCTCACCCGCTAGCGGGGGGGCAGGGCAAGAGACCCAGTACTTC. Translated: CASSPASGGAGQETQYF.

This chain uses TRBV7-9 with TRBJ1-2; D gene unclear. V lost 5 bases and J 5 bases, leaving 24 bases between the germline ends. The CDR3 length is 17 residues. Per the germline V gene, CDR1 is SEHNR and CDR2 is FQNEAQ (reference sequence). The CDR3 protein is CASSREGRSTWRYGYTF. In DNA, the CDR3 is TGTGCCAGCAGCAGAGAAGGGAGGAGCACTTGGAGGTATGGCTACACCTTC.

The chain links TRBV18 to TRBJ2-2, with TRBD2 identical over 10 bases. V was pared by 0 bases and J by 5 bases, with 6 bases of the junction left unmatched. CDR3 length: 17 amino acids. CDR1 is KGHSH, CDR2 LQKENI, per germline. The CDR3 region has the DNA TGTGCCAGCTCACCACCAGCGGGAGGGCCCGAGACCGGGGAGCTGTTTTTT. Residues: CASSPPAGGPETGELFF.